Listed here are 23 T cell receptor beta chains from one sample, sequenced in a study of blood T cell repertoires in COVID-19. Data came from immunoSEQ multiplex PCR; TCRdb stores just in-frame clones and leaves some out. The top ten clones hold around 4% of a sample with more than 200,000 clones, approximately 90% of them seen once. The sequenced sample was PBMCs or T cells enriched from blood (not recorded which). These receptor sequences come from a woman aged 25-40 years who had recovered from COVID-19.

The chain is built from TRBV5-4 and TRBJ1-1; D is undetermined. Germline lookup yields CDR1 SGHNT and CDR2 YYREEE (reference sequence). With 5 bases removed from V and 5 bases from J, the gap between germline ends came to 10 bases. This CDR3 has 12 residues. CDR3 bases: TGTGCCAGCAGTTATTTCAGGACTGAAGCTTTCTTT. Encoded protein: CASSYFRTEAFF.

In DNA, the CDR3 is TGTGCCAGCAGCCGCGAATACTATGGCTACACCTTC. Translated, it gives CASSREYYGYTF. The chain recombines TRBV3-1 (or the pseudogene TRBV3-2) with TRBJ1-2; D is ambiguous. CDR1 and CDR2 from the germline V gene are LGHDT and YNNKEL (reference sequence). Trimming pared 4 bases from V and 3 bases from J, leaving 6 bases between. The CDR3 contains 12 residues.

The gene calls are TRBV29-1 and TRBJ1-2; D call uncertain. The CDR3 is 12 residues long. CDR1 is SQVTM and CDR2 is ANQGSEA in the germline V gene. V shed 3 bases and J shed 2 bases, with 7 bases lying between them. CDR3 protein: CSVETGNYGYTF. The CDR3 bases are TGCAGCGTTGAGACGGGGAACTATGGCTACACCTTC.

The chain links TRBV25-1 to TRBJ1-5, with D unclear. CDR1 and CDR2 (germline): MGHDK, SYGVNS. This CDR3 spans 14 amino acids. Between the trimmed V and J ends, which lost 5 bases and 2 bases, there was a span of 10 bases. For the CDR3, the DNA is TGTGCCAGCAGTTTGTCCGGGGGCAATCAGCCCCAGCATTTT. This gives the protein CASSLSGGNQPQHF.

This chain links TRBV4-3 with TRBJ2-1, with 7 bases identical to TRBD2. CDR1 is LGHNA and CDR2 is YSLEER in the germline V gene. This CDR3 region has 16 residues. V lost 7 bases, J lost 2 bases, and 11 bases stayed unmatched. The CDR3 loop is CASNRDASGAYNEQFF. DNA of the CDR3: TGCGCCAGCAATAGGGATGCTAGCGGAGCCTACAATGAGCAGTTCTTC.

V gene TRBV18 combines with J gene TRBJ1-3, with D possibly matching TRBD1 (6 bases). The V end was cut by 4 bases, the J end by 0 bases, with 19 bases between. Per germline, CDR1 KGHSH and CDR2 LQKENI. CDR3 length equals 18 residues. For the CDR3, the DNA is TGTGCCAGCTCACGTACCTCCGGACAGCTCACCTCTGGAAACACCATATATTTT. This sequence encodes CASSRTSGQLTSGNTIYF.

The genes are TRBV19 and TRBJ2-6, with D unresolved. Germline values: CDR1 LNHDA, CDR2 SQIVND (reference sequence). The CDR3 extends over 16 amino acids. Trimming removed 2 bases from V and 5 bases from J, with 13 bases in between. DNA of the CDR3: TGTGCCAGTAGTATAAGCCCAGGCACATGGGCCAACGTCCTGACTTTC. It translates to CASSISPGTWANVLTF.

This clone came up once. The gene calls are TRBV6-2 or TRBV6-3 and TRBJ2-7; D possibly corresponds to TRBD1 (6 bases). The germline CDR1 and CDR2 sequences are MNHEY and SVGEGT. Trimming took off 7 bases at V and 0 bases at J, with 19 bases between the two ends. There are 16 residues in the CDR3. This CDR3 is CASTPGHNQNSYEQYF. The CDR3 DNA sequence: TGTGCCAGCACCCCGGGACACAATCAAAACTCCTACGAGCAGTACTTC.

This clone was recorded once. The chain combines TRBV9 with TRBJ1-5, with 7 bases that match TRBD1. Per germline, CDR1 SGDLS and CDR2 YYNGEE. Trimming took 4 bases from V and 0 from J; bases not matched to a gene: 4. The CDR3 is 15 amino acids. CDR3 protein: CASSPTGTSNQPQHF. CDR3 nucleotides: TGTGCCAGCAGCCCGACAGGGACTAGCAATCAGCCCCAGCATTTT.

The chain is built from TRBV3-1 (or the pseudogene TRBV3-2) and TRBJ2-7; 12 bases map to TRBD2. CDR3 length: 15 amino acids. Trimming cost V 6 bases and J 1 base; bases outside gene matches: 4. Germline CDR1 and CDR2: LGHDT and YNNKEL (reference sequence). The chain's CDR3 is CASRSGLAGSYEQYF. CDR3 in DNA: TGTGCCAGCAGATCGGGACTAGCGGGTTCCTACGAGCAGTACTTC.

This rearrangement joins TRBV6-5 to TRBJ1-2, with 8 bases fitting TRBD1. The CDR3 has 13 amino acids. V lost 7 bases and J lost 7; bases outside the gene matches: 8. Germline V gene lookup returns CDR1 MNHEY and CDR2 SVGAGI. The CDR3 nucleotides are TGTGCCAGCATAGGACAGGGTATCGCTGGCTACACCTTC. It codes for CASIGQGIAGYTF.

The chain links TRBV5-1 to TRBJ1-1, with D possibly being TRBD1 (6 bases). There are 15 residues in the CDR3. Germline V gene sequence: CDR1 SGHRS, CDR2 YFSETQ. Deletions cut 7 bases from V and 0 bases from J, with 16 bases between. DNA of the CDR3: TGCGCCAGCTACCTTACAGGGCCCATGAACACTGAAGCTTTCTTT. Protein product: CASYLTGPMNTEAFF. Filled out from reference TRBV5-1 and TRBJ1-1, the complete variable domain reads KAGVTQTPRYLIKTRGQQVTLSCSPISGHRSVSWYQQTPGQGLQFLFEYFSETQRNKGNFPGRFSGRQFSNSRSEMNVSTLELGDSALYLCASYLTGPMNTEAFFGQGTRLTVV.

The V and J genes are TRBV7-2 and TRBJ1-2, with 8 bases identical to TRBD1. This CDR3 comprises 14 residues. Germline CDR1 is SGHTA and CDR2 is FQGNSA. With V trimmed by 4 bases and J by 3 bases, 4 bases remained unmatched. CDR3 sequence reads: CASSSRGLDYGYTF. In DNA, the CDR3 is TGTGCCAGCAGCTCCAGGGGGCTCGACTATGGCTACACCTTC.

The rearrangement links TRBV18 to TRBJ2-3, with 10 bases matching TRBD2. This CDR3 comprises 15 residues. Germline V gives CDR1 KGHSH, CDR2 LQKENI. Losses at the gene ends were 6 bases for V and 0 bases for J; bases not matched to a gene: 3. The CDR3 nucleotides read TGTGCCAGCTCCCCGACTAGCGGGAGCACAGATACGCAGTATTTT. Translated, it gives CASSPTSGSTDTQYF.

The CDR3 reads CASSPAQGVAYNEQFF. In nucleotides, the CDR3 is TGTGCCAGCAGCCCAGCACAGGGGGTGGCCTACAATGAGCAGTTCTTC. V and J are TRBV5-4 and TRBJ2-1, with TRBD1 matching over 8 bases. CDR1 and CDR2 from the germline V gene are SGHNT and YYREEE (reference sequence). CDR3 size: 16 residues. The V and J ends lost 4 bases and 2 bases, in that order; junction bases with no gene match: 8. Using reference TRBV5-4 and TRBJ2-1 for the parts outside the CDR3, the full variable domain is ETGVTQSPTHLIKTRGQQVTLRCSSQSGHNTVSWYQQALGQGPQFIFQYYREEENGRGNFPPRFSGLQFPNYSSELNVNALELDDSALYLCASSPAQGVAYNEQFFGPGTRLTVL.

This sequence joins TRBV9 and TRBJ2-4; 14 nucleotides align to TRBD2. The J segment lost 8 bases and the V segment lost 5 bases, leaving 3 bases of the junction unmatched. The CDR3 is made up of 14 amino acids. Germline V CDR1 and CDR2: SGDLS, YYNGEE. Written as DNA, the CDR3 is TGTGCCAGCAGTGGGACTAGCGGGAGTCACATTCAGTACTTC. Amino acids: CASSGTSGSHIQYF.

This chain uses TRBV9 with TRBJ1-1; tentative D call: TRBD1 (5 bases). Germline lookup yields CDR1 SGDLS and CDR2 YYNGEE. The CDR3 extends over 14 amino acids. Trimming cost V 0 bases and J 5 bases, with 11 bases left between them. The CDR3 region has the DNA TGTGCCAGCAGCGTAGATCCGACAGAGACTGAAGCTTTCTTT. Translated: CASSVDPTETEAFF.

In DNA, the CDR3 is TGTGCCAGCAGCTTTAGCGGGAGATATGAGACCCAGTACTTC. Amino acid sequence: CASSFSGRYETQYF. The chain is built from TRBV5-5 and TRBJ2-5, with TRBD2 identical over 9 bases. In germline, CDR1 is SGHKS, CDR2 YYEKEE (reference sequence). The CDR3 covers 14 residues. J lost 5 bases, V lost 2 bases, and 4 bases had no gene match.

V usage is TRBV5-8 and J usage is TRBJ1-1; 9 nucleotides match TRBD1. The CDR3 extends over 16 amino acids. Germline V CDR1 and CDR2: SGHTS, YDEGEE. Germline trimming cut 4 bases from V and 4 bases from J; bases unmatched to any gene: 11. The CDR3 nucleotides read TGTGCCAGCAGCAACGGACAGGGGTGGGTCGGCACTGAAGCTTTCTTT. This translates into CASSNGQGWVGTEAFF.

V is TRBV2 and J is TRBJ2-2; weak D call: TRBD2 (5 bases). The germline V and J ends were trimmed by 4 bases and 13 bases, with 13 bases remaining between them. Germline values: CDR1 SNHLY, CDR2 FYNNEI. This CDR3 spans 12 amino acids. The CDR3 DNA reads TGTGCCAGCAGTGCTTCGGGGAGCGCGCTGTTTTTT. It codes for CASSASGSALFF. Full variable domain (remainder filled in from reference TRBV2 and TRBJ2-2): EPEVTQTPSHQVTQMGQEVILRCVPISNHLYFYWYRQILGQKVEFLVSFYNNEISEKSEIFDDQFSVERPDGSNFTLKIRSTKLEDSAMYFCASSASGSALFFGEGSRLTVL.

This rearrangement joins TRBV21-1 to TRBJ1-1; the D call of TRBD1 is as the table states it, not checked on the DNA. TRBV21-1 is a pseudogene. The CDR3 loop spans 15 amino acids. CDR3 nucleotide sequence: TGTGCCAGCAGCAACCAGGGAATATCGAACACTGAAGCTTTCTTT. This sequence encodes CASSNQGISNTEAFF.

There are a few counts of this clone. The chain is built from TRBV29-1 and TRBJ1-2, with D possibly matching TRBD1 (6 bases). CDR3 length: 17 residues. CDR1 SQVTM and CDR2 ANQGSEA come from the germline V gene. Trimming cost V 6 bases and J 2 bases, with 25 bases left between them. CDR3 loop: CSVLLKLVGQGNYGYTF. CDR3 in DNA: TGCAGCGTCCTTCTCAAGTTAGTCGGCCAGGGGAACTATGGCTACACCTTC.

V usage is TRBV19 and J usage is TRBJ1-1; maybe TRBD1 (5 bases). V lost 3 bases and J lost 7, with 15 bases in between. Germline CDR1 LNHDA, CDR2 SQIVND (reference sequence). The CDR3 sequence is 14 residues long. Here the CDR3 reads CASSIAGWIDEAFF. CDR3 DNA sequence: TGTGCCAGTAGTATTGCAGGGTGGATTGATGAAGCTTTCTTT.